Listed here are 25 T cell receptor beta chains from one sample, sequenced in a study of vaccination effects on CD4 cells after COVID-19. For these receptors, no antigen is known. CD4+ T cells specific for antigen were expanded with viral peptide pools by the ViraFEST assay before sequencing. Following a roughly eleven-day culture, CD4+ T cells were purified. Vaccine recipients had no previous SARS-CoV-2 infection; their nucleocapsid antibodies were negative. Produced via immunoSEQ multiplex PCR; TCRdb's table is partial and in-frame only. The sample has 55,000 or so clones, around 67% seen once. This specimen was CD4+ T cells from PBMCs cultured with SARS-CoV-2 spike peptides, taken before COVID-19 vaccination. These receptors all stem from a human donor who received a COVID-19 vaccine.

The J gene is TRBJ2-1, the V gene TRBV6-4; D uncertain. The CDR3 sequence is 14 residues long. Between the trimmed V and J ends, which lost 6 bases and 5 bases, there was a span of 14 bases. Germline lookup yields CDR1 MRHNA and CDR2 SNTAGT. The CDR3 coding sequence is TGTGCCAGCAGCGAAGGTGCTGCCGACAATGAGCAGTTCTTC. Residues: CASSEGAADNEQFF.

The chain uses TRBV5-1 and TRBJ1-2; 9 positions agree with TRBD1. V gave up 0 bases and J gave up 8 bases; unmatched junction bases: 11. Germline V gives CDR1 SGHRS, CDR2 YFSETQ. The length of the CDR3 is 16 residues. In DNA form, the CDR3 reads TGCGCCAGCAGCTTGGCCGGGAAGACAGGGGGTCGGGGCTACACCTTC. It codes for CASSLAGKTGGRGYTF.

This clone has just a few counts. The CDR3 reads CASSRAGDRTDTQYF. The DNA for the CDR3 is TGTGCCAGCAGCCGCGCAGGGGATCGCACAGATACGCAGTATTTT. The chain employs TRBV13 and TRBJ2-3; weak D call: TRBD1 (6 bases). CDR3 length: 15 amino acids. Trimming stripped 5 bases from V and 1 base from J, with 13 bases between. Germline CDR1 PRHDT, CDR2 FYEKMQ (reference sequence).

This clone was found a few times. The rearrangement links TRBV21-1 to TRBJ1-5. TRBV21-1 counts as a pseudogene. CDR3 length: 14 residues. The CDR3 DNA is TGTGCCAGCAGAAATAAAGCCAAAAATCAGCCCCAGCATTTT. This gives the protein CASRNKAKNQPQHF.

This rearrangement joins TRBV6-5 to TRBJ2-5; the D call may be TRBD1 or TRBD2 (5 bases each). Germline CDR1 reads MNHEY; CDR2 reads SVGAGI. V lost 8 bases, J lost 5 bases, and 21 bases lay in between. This CDR3 region has 15 residues. The CDR3 DNA reads TGTGCCAGCCGAGGGGCATACTCCTTCGGGGAGACCCAGTACTTC. Protein product: CASRGAYSFGETQYF.

This clone was detected once. V and J are TRBV6-5 and TRBJ1-4; D ambiguous. CDR3 length: 15 amino acids. Trimming left V 0 bases short and J 0 bases short, with 5 bases between. CDR1 and CDR2 from the germline V gene are MNHEY and SVGAGI. The chain's CDR3 is CASSYSGTTNEKLFF. The CDR3 coding sequence is TGTGCCAGCAGTTACTCCGGGACAACTAATGAAAAACTGTTTTTT.

V usage is TRBV7-2 and J usage is TRBJ1-2, with TRBD1 identical over 8 bases. Trimming at V came to 4 bases and at J to 4 bases, leaving 11 bases not matched to a gene. CDR1 is SGHTA, CDR2 FQGNSA, per germline. There are 16 residues in the CDR3. The DNA of the CDR3 is TGTGCCAGCAGCTATGGGACATCAACAGGGGGCTATGGCTACACCTTC. It encodes CASSYGTSTGGYGYTF.

This clone was observed once. CDR3 nucleotides: TGTGCCTGGAGTCTGCGGGATGAGCAGTTCTTC. The encoded protein is CAWSLRDEQFF. J is TRBJ2-1 and V is TRBV30, with D perhaps TRBD2 (5 bases). Between the trimmed V and J ends, which lost 2 bases and 8 bases, there was a span of 7 bases. Germline-derived CDR1 and CDR2 are GTSNPN and SVGIG (reference sequence). This CDR3 has 11 residues.

The chain is built from TRBV6-5 and TRBJ1-2, with D possibly TRBD1 on 6 matching bases. The V gene lost 0 bases and the J gene lost 4 bases, with 12 bases spanning the gap. Germline V gives CDR1 MNHEY, CDR2 SVGAGI. The CDR3 is made up of 15 amino acids. Here the CDR3 reads CASSYSGGPAYGYTF. The CDR3 DNA reads as TGTGCCAGCAGTTACTCCGGGGGGCCGGCCTATGGCTACACCTTC.

The chain combines TRBV12-2 with TRBJ1-1. TRBV12-2 has pseudogene status. The CDR3 spans 14 residues. CDR3: CASRFGRQNTEAFF. For the CDR3, the DNA is TGTGCAAGTCGCTTTGGGCGGCAGAACACTGAAGCTTTCTTT.

V gene TRBV6-5 combines with J gene TRBJ2-1; TRBD2 aligns across 12 bases. CDR3 length: 15 amino acids. The germline CDR1 and CDR2 sequences are MNHEY and SVGAGI. The J segment lost 3 bases and the V segment lost 6 bases, leaving 3 bases of the junction unmatched. CDR3 sequence: CASSASGGVYNEQFF. CDR3 nucleotides: TGTGCCAGCAGCGCTAGCGGGGGGGTCTACAATGAGCAGTTCTTC.

This clone was counted a few times. The J gene is TRBJ1-5, the V gene TRBV9; D is uncertain. The CDR3 is 13 amino acids. The V gene's germline CDR1 is SGDLS and CDR2 YYNGEE. Trimming removed 3 bases at V and 6 bases at J, with 10 bases between. CDR3 loop: CASSATEGQPQHF. For the CDR3, the DNA is TGTGCCAGCAGCGCGACTGAGGGTCAGCCCCAGCATTTT.

V and J are TRBV6-5 and TRBJ1-2; D possibly corresponds to TRBD1 (5 bases). The CDR3 loop spans 13 amino acids. Trimming left V 4 bases short and J 8 bases short, with 14 bases between. Looked up from germline, CDR1 is MNHEY and CDR2 is SVGAGI. Written as DNA, the CDR3 is TGTGCCAGCAGTTCGGGGGGACCAGGCGGCTACACCTTC. As protein: CASSSGGPGGYTF.

This clone has a handful of counts. The chain carries TRBV19 and TRBJ1-5; 8 bases line up with TRBD1. The germline V gene encodes CDR1 LNHDA and CDR2 SQIVND (reference sequence). V lost 8 bases to trimming and J lost 2 bases; unmatched junction nucleotides: 8. The CDR3 extends over 15 amino acids. The CDR3 DNA reads TGTGCCAGTGGTACAGGGGGAAGCGGCAATCAGCCCCAGCATTTT. Translated: CASGTGGSGNQPQHF. The full variable domain, its missing parts supplied by reference TRBV19 and TRBJ1-5, is DGGITQSPKYLFRKEGQNVTLSCEQNLNHDAMYWYRQDPGQGLRLIYYSQIVNDFQKGDIAEGYSVSREKKESFPLTVTSAQKNPTAFYLCASGTGGSGNQPQHFGDGTRLSIL.

This chain links TRBV3-1 (or the pseudogene TRBV3-2) with TRBJ2-4, with D perhaps given as TRBD1 or TRBD2 (6 bases each). Germline loops: CDR1 LGHDT, CDR2 YNNKEL (reference sequence). This CDR3 has 16 amino acids. The V and J ends lost 2 bases and 1 base respectively, with 12 bases between them. CDR3 loop: CASSQRGAVAKNIQYF. CDR3 nucleotide sequence: TGTGCCAGCAGCCAAAGGGGGGCAGTGGCCAAAAACATTCAGTACTTC.

This chain joins TRBV7-2 and TRBJ1-4; D is uncertain. The CDR3 spans 14 residues. CDR1 and CDR2 from the germline V gene are SGHTA and FQGNSA. Trimming removed 2 bases from V and 5 bases from J, with 9 bases in between. CDR3 protein: CASSLRAANEKLFF. The DNA of the CDR3 is TGTGCCAGCAGCTTACGGGCAGCGAATGAAAAACTGTTTTTT.

V is TRBV27 and J is TRBJ2-3; D gene unclear. V lost 3 bases and J lost 2, with 9 bases in between. This CDR3 has 14 residues. The germline gives CDR1 MNHEY, CDR2 SMNVEV (reference sequence). CDR3 bases: TGTGCCAGCAGTTTGCCGGGTCCCACAGATACGCAGTATTTT. This translates into CASSLPGPTDTQYF.

This clone appeared a single time. V and J are TRBV5-5 and TRBJ2-2; D not resolved. This CDR3 is built from 15 residues. The V end lost 4 bases, the J end lost 5 bases, and 15 bases lay between the germline ends. Germline V gene data show CDR1 as SGHKS and CDR2 as YYEKEE (reference sequence). The CDR3 DNA reads TGTGCCAGCAGCGCCCGGGCAACAAGTACCGGGGAGCTGTTTTTT. It specifies CASSARATSTGELFF. Supplemented by reference TRBV5-5 and TRBJ2-2, the full variable domain reads DAGVTQSPTHLIKTRGQQVTLRCSPISGHKSVSWYQQVLGQGPQFIFQYYEKEERGRGNFPDRFSARQFPNYSSELNVNALLLGDSALYLCASSARATSTGELFFGEGSRLTVL.

This clone has just a few counts. This sequence joins TRBV6-6 and TRBJ1-1; 7 bases fit TRBD1. Trimming cost V 6 bases and J 0 bases; bases outside gene matches: 4. Germline values: CDR1 MNHNY, CDR2 SVGAGI (reference sequence). This CDR3 contains 14 residues. The CDR3 DNA reads TGTGCCAGCAGACCTACAGGGGTGAACACTGAAGCTTTCTTT. Translated: CASRPTGVNTEAFF.

The chain recombines TRBV7-3 with TRBJ2-3; D is uncertain. Between the trimmed V and J ends, which lost 5 bases and 3 bases, there was a span of 6 bases. Germline V CDR1 and CDR2: SGHTA, FQGTGA. This CDR3 contains 12 residues. CDR3 coding DNA: TGTGCCAGCAGCGCTGGGACAGATACGCAGTATTTT. Encoded protein: CASSAGTDTQYF.

This clone was counted between two and nine times. The chain combines TRBV5-6 with TRBJ1-2; 9 nucleotides align to TRBD1. The CDR3 length is 14 residues. The germline CDR1 and CDR2 sequences are SGHDT and YYEEEE. J gave up 4 bases and V 4 bases, and 5 bases lay outside the gene matches. The CDR3 region is CASSKDRGPYGYTF. CDR3 bases: TGTGCCAGCAGCAAGGACAGGGGCCCCTATGGCTACACCTTC.

This clone showed up just a few times. V gene TRBV15 combines with J gene TRBJ2-7; TRBD2 aligns across 8 bases. This CDR3 spans 13 amino acids. V trimming: 7 bases; J trimming: 6 bases; junction bases outside the gene matches: 8. The V gene's germline CDR1 is LNHNV and CDR2 YYDKDF (reference sequence). DNA of the CDR3: TGTGCCACCACCGTTTACGGGGGGGGCGAGCAGTACTTC. Amino acid sequence: CATTVYGGGEQYF. Full variable domain (remainder filled in from reference TRBV15 and TRBJ2-7): DAMVIQNPRYQVTQFGKPVTLSCSQTLNHNVMYWYQQKSSQAPKLLFHYYDKDFNNEADTPDNFQSRRPNTSFCFLDIRSPGLGDTAMYLCATTVYGGGEQYFGPGTRLTVT.

The chain links TRBV29-1 to TRBJ2-5, with TRBD2 matching 9 bases. CDR3 length: 17 amino acids. Germline loops: CDR1 SQVTM, CDR2 ANQGSEA. The V gene end was trimmed by 2 bases and the J gene end by 5 bases; junction bases not matched to a gene: 15. CDR3 in DNA: TGCAGCGTTGAACCCCGGCTAGCGGGACTACTAGGGGAGACCCAGTACTTC. Translation gives CSVEPRLAGLLGETQYF.

This clone was picked up a small number of times. The chain couples TRBV6-6 to TRBJ1-6; D not certain. Per germline, CDR1 MNHNY and CDR2 SVGAGI (reference sequence). V dropped 0 bases and J dropped 8 bases, with 8 bases sitting between them. The CDR3 covers 14 residues. In DNA form, the CDR3 reads TGTGCCAGCAGTTACTCGAATAGGGATTCACCCCTCCACTTT. Translation gives CASSYSNRDSPLHF.

The J gene is TRBJ2-5, the V gene TRBV5-4, with 7 bases matching TRBD2. The CDR3 is 14 amino acids. V shed 5 bases, J shed 0 bases, and the junction held 4 bases outside the gene matches. The germline V gene has CDR1 SGHNT and CDR2 YYREEE (reference sequence). CDR3 protein: CASRTGGDQETQYF. DNA of the CDR3: TGTGCCAGCAGGACTGGGGGGGACCAAGAGACCCAGTACTTC.